The next 29 T cell receptor beta chains were all read from a single sample in a study of shared clonotypes between healthy human individuals. The repertoire was sequenced with immunoSEQ multiplex PCR; TCRdb's copy has only in-frame clones and lacks some. The sample records roughly 2.2 million clones, under 95% being singletons. The material sequenced was naive CD4+ T cells from PBMCs. Subset indicated: CD45RA+ positively selected. All receptors come from a young man in good health. Some clones in this sample may be carry-over from other donors' samples.

The table lists this clone with a count of one. V and J are TRBV7-9 and TRBJ2-1, with 7 nucleotides matching TRBD2. The CDR3 contains 15 residues. The trim removed 5 bases at V and 4 bases at J, leaving 8 bases unmatched. Germline lookup yields CDR1 SEHNR and CDR2 FQNEAQ (reference sequence). For the CDR3, the DNA is TGTGCCAGCAGCCGTACCGGGACTAAATACAATGAGCAGTTCTTC. Protein product: CASSRTGTKYNEQFF.

The V gene is TRBV4-3, the J gene TRBJ2-6; tentative D call: TRBD2 (6 bases). CDR1 and CDR2 (germline): LGHNA, YSLEER. V lost 1 base, J lost 4 bases, and 14 bases lay in between. The CDR3 runs to 17 residues. DNA for the CDR3: TGCGCCAGCAGCCAAGGGGGGAGGACTGTCGGGGCCAACGTCCTGACTTTC. As protein: CASSQGGRTVGANVLTF.

The chain recombines TRBV4-1 with TRBJ2-7; 7 positions match TRBD1. CDR1 is MGHRA, CDR2 YSYEKL, per germline. After removal of 3 bases from V and 6 bases from J, the junction contained 5 bases not matched to a gene. CDR3 length: 13 residues. CDR3 loop: CASSQGTVTEQYF. The CDR3 region has the DNA TGCGCCAGCAGCCAGGGGACAGTTACCGAGCAGTACTTC.

V is TRBV5-1 and J is TRBJ1-2, with 8 bases fitting TRBD1. CDR3 length equals 17 residues. V lost 4 bases, J lost 3 bases, and 14 bases stayed unmatched. Looked up from germline, CDR1 is SGHRS and CDR2 is YFSETQ. CDR3 nucleotide sequence: TGCGCCAGCAGCCCTATAAGTGGACCACAGGGGGACTATGGCTACACCTTC. This sequence encodes CASSPISGPQGDYGYTF. The entire variable domain, with the rest obtained from reference TRBV5-1 and TRBJ1-2, is as follows: KAGVTQTPRYLIKTRGQQVTLSCSPISGHRSVSWYQQTPGQGLQFLFEYFSETQRNKGNFPGRFSGRQFSNSRSEMNVSTLELGDSALYLCASSPISGPQGDYGYTFGSGTRLTVV.

With respect to this clone: The sample has other DNA sequences that encode this CDR3 too. J is TRBJ1-2 and V is TRBV30; D is ambiguous. The CDR3 runs to 12 residues. CDR1 is GTSNPN, CDR2 SVGIG, per germline (reference sequence). V dropped 2 bases and J dropped 2 bases, with 6 bases sitting between them. This CDR3 reads CAWSPQNYGYTF. The DNA of the CDR3 is TGTGCCTGGAGTCCGCAGAACTATGGCTACACCTTC.

J is TRBJ2-5 and V is TRBV7-9; D might be TRBD1 or TRBD2, each matching 5 bases. Germline CDR1 reads SEHNR; CDR2 reads FQNEAQ (reference sequence). Trimming pared 5 bases from V and 2 bases from J, leaving 9 bases between. This CDR3 is built from 13 residues. The CDR3, as DNA: TGTGCCAGCAGCCCTGGGGGTCAAGAGACCCAGTACTTC. The encoded protein is CASSPGGQETQYF.

The table lists this clone with a count of one. The rearrangement uses TRBV25-1 and TRBJ1-2; TRBD1 might be the D (6 bases). This CDR3 comprises 16 residues. Trimming removed 9 bases at V and 6 bases at J, with 26 bases between. CDR1 and CDR2 (germline): MGHDK, SYGVNS. The CDR3 nucleotides read TGTGCCAGGGGGGGGGCAGGAAAAGAAATATTCAATGGCTACACCTTC. Residues: CARGGAGKEIFNGYTF.

The chain has TRBV18 and TRBJ2-5; TRBD2 is a possible D gene (5 bases). Trimming stripped 6 bases from V and 3 bases from J, with 11 bases between. Germline lookup yields CDR1 KGHSH and CDR2 LQKENI. This CDR3 contains 13 residues. CDR3 DNA sequence: TGTGCCAGCTCCGTGTCGGGAAAAGAGACCCAGTACTTC. Its translation: CASSVSGKETQYF.

V is TRBV10-3 and J is TRBJ1-5; 7 bases line up with TRBD1. J gave up 2 bases and V 6 bases, and 10 bases lay outside the gene matches. This CDR3 spans 16 amino acids. The V gene's germline CDR1 is ENHRY and CDR2 SYGVKD. The CDR3 coding sequence is TGTGCCATCAGCTCAGACAGGGCCGGCGGCAATCAGCCCCAGCATTTT. Translating it yields CAISSDRAGGNQPQHF.

The chain joins TRBV6-5 to TRBJ1-5; D gene uncertain. V lost 6 bases and J lost 6, with 12 bases in between. Germline CDR1 MNHEY, CDR2 SVGAGI. The CDR3 has 13 residues. The CDR3 reads CASRPRTSQPQHF. As DNA, the CDR3 is TGTGCCAGCAGACCCAGGACGAGTCAGCCCCAGCATTTT.

V usage is TRBV27 and J usage is TRBJ2-2; unclear D gene. In germline, CDR1 is MNHEY, CDR2 SMNVEV (reference sequence). The CDR3 is 15 residues long. V was cut by 8 bases and J by 3 bases, with 16 bases left in between. CDR3 sequence: CASSPVDGYTGELFF. In DNA form, the CDR3 reads TGTGCCAGCTCCCCGGTGGACGGTTACACCGGGGAGCTGTTTTTT.

The chain has TRBV2 and TRBJ1-2, with D unclear. V lost 3 bases and J 1 base, leaving 15 bases between the germline ends. CDR1 is SNHLY and CDR2 is FYNNEI in the germline V gene. This CDR3 is built from 16 residues. CDR3 nucleotide sequence: TGTGCCAGCAGTGAGGAGCGTTCATTGGGTAACTATGGCTACACCTTC. Translation gives CASSEERSLGNYGYTF.

This rearrangement joins TRBV5-1 to TRBJ2-5; TRBD2 matches at 9 bases. The CDR3 is made up of 15 amino acids. Germline loops: CDR1 SGHRS, CDR2 YFSETQ. V trimming: 1 base; J trimming: 4 bases; junction bases outside the gene matches: 5. Here the CDR3 reads CASSLSLAGTETQYF. DNA of the CDR3: TGCGCCAGCAGCTTGTCCCTAGCGGGAACAGAGACCCAGTACTTC.

The chain is built from TRBV9 and TRBJ2-2; possibly TRBD2 for D (6 bases). The CDR3 has 15 amino acids. In germline, CDR1 is SGDLS, CDR2 YYNGEE. Trimming removed 6 bases from V and 5 bases from J, with 17 bases in between. For the CDR3, the DNA is TGTGCCAGCACCCCTCAACCCGGGGGTACCGGGGAGCTGTTTTTT. This encodes CASTPQPGGTGELFF.

The rearrangement joins TRBV2 to TRBJ2-7, with 8 bases aligning to TRBD2. V trimming: 7 bases; J trimming: 3 bases; junction bases outside the gene matches: 14. Germline V gene sequence: CDR1 SNHLY, CDR2 FYNNEI. This CDR3 has 16 amino acids. This CDR3 is CASTLNTGLVIYEQYF. As DNA, the CDR3 is TGTGCCAGCACCTTAAATACGGGACTAGTCATCTACGAGCAGTACTTC.

The chain has TRBV28 and TRBJ2-1; possibly TRBD1 for D (5 bases). CDR3 length: 19 residues. V was trimmed by 1 base and J by 0 bases, leaving 19 bases between them. In germline, CDR1 is MDHEN, CDR2 SYDVKM. The DNA for the CDR3 is TGTGCCAGCAGTTTATATCTATCCCTCGGCGACAGCTCCTACAATGAGCAGTTCTTC. Protein product: CASSLYLSLGDSSYNEQFF.

The rearrangement joins TRBV6-6 to TRBJ2-5, with 14 bases identical to TRBD2. The V gene end was trimmed by 1 base and the J gene end by 7 bases; junction bases not matched to a gene: 5. The CDR3 contains 16 residues. Germline V gene lookup returns CDR1 MNHNY and CDR2 SVGAGI (reference sequence). CDR3 bases: TGTGCCAGCAGTTACTTGGGACTAGCGGGAGCGGCGACCCAGTACTTC. Translating gives CASSYLGLAGAATQYF.

V and J are TRBV11-2 and TRBJ2-3, with 8 bases fitting TRBD1. J gave up 4 bases and V 5 bases, and 2 bases lay outside the gene matches. Germline values: CDR1 SGHAT, CDR2 FQNNGV. There are 13 residues in the CDR3. For the CDR3, the DNA is TGTGCCAGCAGCCGACAGGGGCCAGATACGCAGTATTTT. Protein product: CASSRQGPDTQYF. Variable domain in full (rest from reference TRBV11-2 and TRBJ2-3): EAGVAQSPRYKIIEKRQSVAFWCNPISGHATLYWYQQILGQGPKLLIQFQNNGVVDDSQLPKDRFSAERLKGVDSTLKIQPAKLEDSAVYLCASSRQGPDTQYFGPGTRLTVL.

This chain links TRBV5-1 with TRBJ1-4, with D unresolved. CDR3 length: 14 amino acids. The germline V and J ends were trimmed by 4 bases and 0 bases, with 7 bases remaining between them. Germline V gene data show CDR1 as SGHRS and CDR2 as YFSETQ. The DNA of the CDR3 is TGCGCCAGCAGCATCTCCACAACTAATGAAAAACTGTTTTTT. Its translation: CASSISTTNEKLFF.

V and J are TRBV6-4 and TRBJ2-1, with 7 bases matching TRBD2. Germline V gene sequence: CDR1 MRHNA, CDR2 SNTAGT. V dropped 6 bases and J dropped 9; count of bases not matched to a gene: 14. The CDR3 spans 15 residues. Here the CDR3 DNA reads TGTGCCAGCAGCAAAAGTGCGGGAGACGCCCCTGAGCAGTTCTTC. As protein: CASSKSAGDAPEQFF.

The chain has TRBV5-1 and TRBJ1-1; D is ambiguous. The CDR3 is made up of 16 amino acids. Germline CDR1 reads SGHRS; CDR2 reads YFSETQ. V was trimmed by 0 bases and J by 3 bases, leaving 15 bases between them. Here the CDR3 reads CASSLGGPERDTEAFF. The CDR3 DNA is TGCGCCAGCAGCTTGGGTGGCCCCGAACGGGACACTGAAGCTTTCTTT. Variable domain in full (rest from reference TRBV5-1 and TRBJ1-1): KAGVTQTPRYLIKTRGQQVTLSCSPISGHRSVSWYQQTPGQGLQFLFEYFSETQRNKGNFPGRFSGRQFSNSRSEMNVSTLELGDSALYLCASSLGGPERDTEAFFGQGTRLTVV.

This clone was detected only a few times. V is TRBV7-3 and J is TRBJ1-1, with D maybe TRBD1 (6 bases). This CDR3 has 11 amino acids. From germline, CDR1 is SGHTA and CDR2 FQGTGA. V lost 4 bases to trimming and J lost 11 bases, with 11 bases between them. The CDR3 region is CASSSGVEAFF. The DNA for the CDR3 is TGTGCCAGCAGCTCAGGGGTAGAGGCTTTCTTT.

This clone has just one count. The rearrangement uses TRBV2 and TRBJ1-6; TRBD1 agrees at 7 bases. The V gene's germline CDR1 is SNHLY and CDR2 FYNNEI. There are 15 residues in the CDR3. The junction had 10 bases not matched to a gene; V was cut back by 6 bases and J by 8 bases. CDR3 protein: CASSPVGGGDSPLHF. The CDR3, as DNA: TGTGCCAGCAGCCCAGTCGGAGGGGGCGATTCACCCCTCCACTTT.

On this clone itself: At the DNA level, this CDR3 is encoded by other sequences in the same sample as well. The V gene is TRBV29-1, the J gene TRBJ2-7; TRBD2 matches at 7 bases. Germline V gene data show CDR1 as SQVTM and CDR2 as ANQGSEA. The CDR3 length is 14 residues. V shed 5 bases and J 4 bases; nucleotides not matched to a gene: 11. The CDR3 nucleotides read TGCAGCGTTTGTCGTCTAGCGGCAACTTACGAGCAGTACTTC. This codes for CSVCRLAATYEQYF.

The rearrangement links TRBV7-6 to TRBJ2-3, with D unclear. The CDR3 extends over 15 amino acids. The V end lost 3 bases, the J end lost 1 base, and 11 bases lay between the germline ends. CDR1 and CDR2 (germline): SGHVS, FNYEAQ. The CDR3 DNA follows: TGTGCCAGCAGCTTTTGGACCACGGGCACAGATACGCAGTATTTT. Its protein is CASSFWTTGTDTQYF.

This sequence joins TRBV2 and TRBJ1-2, with no clear D. Looked up from germline, CDR1 is SNHLY and CDR2 is FYNNEI. Trimming pared 6 bases from V and 4 bases from J, leaving 6 bases between. The CDR3 sequence is 11 residues long. The CDR3 spells CASRGFYGYTF. For the CDR3, the DNA is TGTGCCAGCAGGGGATTCTATGGCTACACCTTC. The full variable domain, its missing parts supplied by reference TRBV2 and TRBJ1-2, is EPEVTQTPSHQVTQMGQEVILRCVPISNHLYFYWYRQILGQKVEFLVSFYNNEISEKSEIFDDQFSVERPDGSNFTLKIRSTKLEDSAMYFCASRGFYGYTFGSGTRLTVV.

This clone showed up just once. The genes are TRBV9 and TRBJ2-1; 9 bases fit TRBD2. Germline CDR1 reads SGDLS; CDR2 reads YYNGEE. Trimming at V came to 0 bases and at J to 10 bases, leaving 8 bases not matched to a gene. The CDR3 is 15 residues long. CDR3 sequence: CASSVGLAETQEQFF. The CDR3 coding sequence is TGTGCCAGCAGCGTAGGACTAGCGGAGACCCAGGAGCAGTTCTTC.

The count of this clone is one. This chain links TRBV14 with TRBJ2-1, with TRBD2 matching over 10 bases. The CDR3 extends over 16 amino acids. V lost 4 bases to trimming and J lost 8 bases; unmatched junction nucleotides: 11. The germline V gene has CDR1 SGHDN and CDR2 FVKESK. The CDR3: CASSRRRLAGVDEQFF. The CDR3 nucleotides are TGTGCCAGCAGCCGGAGGAGGCTAGCGGGAGTGGATGAGCAGTTCTTC.

The V gene is TRBV28, the J gene TRBJ1-6; TRBD1 matches at 7 bases. The CDR3 totals 15 residues. CDR1 is MDHEN, CDR2 SYDVKM, per germline. The ends lost 7 bases at V and 5 bases at J; junction bases unmatched: 8. The CDR3 is CASTVTGTDNSPLHF. Here the CDR3 DNA reads TGTGCCAGCACCGTGACCGGGACAGATAATTCACCCCTCCACTTT.